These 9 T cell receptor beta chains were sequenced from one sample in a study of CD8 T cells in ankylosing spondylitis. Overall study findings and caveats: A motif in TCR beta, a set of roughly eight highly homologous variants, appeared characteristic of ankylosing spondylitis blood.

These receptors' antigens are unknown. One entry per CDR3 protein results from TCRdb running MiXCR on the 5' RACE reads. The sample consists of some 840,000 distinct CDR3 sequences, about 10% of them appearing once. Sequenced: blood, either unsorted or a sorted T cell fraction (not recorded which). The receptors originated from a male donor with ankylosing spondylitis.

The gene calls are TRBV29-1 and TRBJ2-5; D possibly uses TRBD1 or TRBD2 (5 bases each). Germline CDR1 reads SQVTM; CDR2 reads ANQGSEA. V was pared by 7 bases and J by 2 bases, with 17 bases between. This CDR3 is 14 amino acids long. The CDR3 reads CSGPRVGVQETQYF. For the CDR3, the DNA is TGCAGCGGACCCAGGGTGGGAGTTCAAGAGACCCAGTACTTC.

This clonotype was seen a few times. CDR3 residues: CASSLGPRLAGESEQFF. CDR3 in DNA: TGCGCCAGCAGCTTGGGTCCGAGGCTAGCGGGGGAAAGTGAGCAGTTCTTC. J is TRBJ2-1 and V is TRBV5-1; 10 bases line up with TRBD2. The CDR3 loop spans 17 amino acids. The germline gives CDR1 SGHRS, CDR2 YFSETQ. The trim removed 0 bases at V and 9 bases at J, leaving 12 bases unmatched.

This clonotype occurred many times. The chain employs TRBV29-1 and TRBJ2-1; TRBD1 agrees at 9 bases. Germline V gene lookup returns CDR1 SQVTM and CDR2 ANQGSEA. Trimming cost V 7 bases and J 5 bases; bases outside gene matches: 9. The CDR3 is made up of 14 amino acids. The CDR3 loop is CSGSGTGYHNEQFF. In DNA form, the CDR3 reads TGCAGCGGCTCCGGGACAGGGTACCACAATGAGCAGTTCTTC.

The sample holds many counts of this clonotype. The CDR3 is CASSPLTEETQYF. In nucleotides, the CDR3 is TGTGCCAGCTCACCACTTACAGAGGAGACCCAGTACTTC. This chain uses TRBV18 with TRBJ2-5; D uncertain. The CDR3 has 13 residues. V lost 1 base and J lost 5, with 8 bases in between. CDR1 and CDR2 (germline): KGHSH, LQKENI.

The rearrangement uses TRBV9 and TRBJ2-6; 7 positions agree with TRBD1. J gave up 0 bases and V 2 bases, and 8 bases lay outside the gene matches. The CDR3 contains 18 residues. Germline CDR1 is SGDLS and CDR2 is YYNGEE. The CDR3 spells CASSVNRDRASGANVLTF. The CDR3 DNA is TGTGCCAGCAGCGTGAACCGGGACAGAGCCTCTGGGGCCAACGTCCTGACTTTC.

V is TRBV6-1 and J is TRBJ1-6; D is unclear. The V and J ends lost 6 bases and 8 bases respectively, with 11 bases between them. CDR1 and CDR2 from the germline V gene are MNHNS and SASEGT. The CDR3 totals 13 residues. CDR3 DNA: TGTGCCAGCAGAGCGACGGAGCATTCACCCCTCCACTTT. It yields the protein CASRATEHSPLHF.

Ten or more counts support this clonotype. In DNA form, the CDR3 reads TGCGCCAGCAGCTCCGTCGGGACAGGTTATGGCTACACCTTC. It translates to CASSSVGTGYGYTF. The rearrangement uses TRBV5-1 and TRBJ1-2, with 8 bases that match TRBD1. The CDR3 is 14 amino acids. The trim removed 3 bases at V and 5 bases at J, leaving 6 bases unmatched. CDR1 is SGHRS, CDR2 YFSETQ, per germline.

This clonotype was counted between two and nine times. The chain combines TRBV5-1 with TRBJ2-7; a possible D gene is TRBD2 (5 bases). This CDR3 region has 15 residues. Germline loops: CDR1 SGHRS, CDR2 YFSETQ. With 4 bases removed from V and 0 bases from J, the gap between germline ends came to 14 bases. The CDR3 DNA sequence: TGCGCCAGCAGCCCGGTGAGGGATAGCTCCTACGAGCAGTACTTC. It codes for CASSPVRDSSYEQYF.

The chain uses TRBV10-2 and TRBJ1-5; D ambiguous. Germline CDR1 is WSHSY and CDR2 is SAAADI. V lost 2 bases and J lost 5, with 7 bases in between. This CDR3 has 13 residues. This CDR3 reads CASSEKWDQPQHF. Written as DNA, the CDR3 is TGCGCCAGCAGTGAGAAATGGGATCAGCCCCAGCATTTT.